The 22 T cell receptor beta chains below come from one sample, sequenced in a study of OX40 agonist ivuxolimab in advanced cancers. Produced via immunoSEQ multiplex PCR; TCRdb's table is partial and in-frame only. Of some 57,000 clones listed, around nine tenths are singletons. Sequencing used CD4+ or CD8+ T cells sorted from blood, obtained in a trial of the OX40 agonist ivuxolimab. These receptors were obtained from an adult with an advanced solid tumor such as melanoma, head and neck, liver or kidney cancer.

The chain employs TRBV10-3 and TRBJ1-5, with D possibly matching TRBD1 (5 bases). Germline-derived CDR1 and CDR2 are ENHRY and SYGVKD. Trimming removed 3 bases from V and 0 bases from J, with 15 bases in between. The CDR3 has 17 amino acids. The CDR3 sequence is CAISERSLGDSNQPQHF. The DNA of the CDR3 is TGTGCCATCAGTGAACGCTCCCTAGGGGATAGCAATCAGCCCCAGCATTTT.

The chain links TRBV15 to TRBJ2-2; TRBD1 matches at 8 bases. J lost 4 bases, V lost 0 bases, and 7 bases had no gene match. The CDR3 sequence is 17 residues long. From germline, CDR1 is LNHNV and CDR2 YYDKDF (reference sequence). The CDR3 nucleotides are TGTGCCACCAGCAGAGAAAGACAGGGGTCCGGCACCGGGGAGCTGTTTTTT. As protein: CATSRERQGSGTGELFF.

V usage is TRBV2 and J usage is TRBJ2-1, with 11 bases aligning to TRBD2. The CDR3 spans 15 residues. J lost 4 bases, V lost 6 bases, and 5 bases had no gene match. The germline CDR1 and CDR2 sequences are SNHLY and FYNNEI. The CDR3 coding sequence is TGTGCCAGCAGGGTTGGGACTAGCGGTTACAATGAGCAGTTCTTC. This gives the protein CASRVGTSGYNEQFF.

V is TRBV9 and J is TRBJ2-7; 7 bases are shared with TRBD2. This CDR3 is 14 amino acids long. V dropped 4 bases and J dropped 1; count of bases not matched to a gene: 5. Germline loops: CDR1 SGDLS, CDR2 YYNGEE. The CDR3 sequence: CASSPLAGSYEQYF. CDR3 bases: TGTGCCAGCAGCCCCTTAGCGGGTTCCTACGAGCAGTACTTC.

The chain carries TRBV20-1 and TRBJ2-7; no clear D gene. This CDR3 has 11 residues. Between the trimmed V and J ends, which lost 7 bases and 4 bases, there was a span of 11 bases. CDR1 and CDR2 from the germline V gene are DFQATT and SNEGSKA (reference sequence). The CDR3 bases are TGCAGTGTTGAACAGACGTACGAGCAGTACTTC. This gives the protein CSVEQTYEQYF.

The rearrangement uses TRBV7-9 and TRBJ2-1, with D possibly being TRBD2 (5 bases). There are 14 residues in the CDR3. Germline V gives CDR1 SEHNR, CDR2 FQNEAQ (reference sequence). V was clipped by 6 bases and J by 3 bases, with 12 bases between them. CDR3 in amino acids: CASSYDYHYNEQFF. The CDR3 DNA is TGTGCCAGCAGTTACGACTACCACTACAATGAGCAGTTCTTC.

The V call is TRBV10-1, the J call TRBJ2-5; maybe TRBD1 (6 bases). CDR3 size: 14 residues. Germline-derived CDR1 and CDR2 are WNHNN and SYGVQD (reference sequence). V lost 0 bases and J 2 bases, leaving 7 bases between the germline ends. CDR3 coding DNA: TGCGCCAGCAGTGAGTCTAGGGGGCAAGAGACCCAGTACTTC. Translated: CASSESRGQETQYF.

The chain has TRBV18 and TRBJ1-1; TRBD1 is a possible D gene (6 bases). CDR1 is KGHSH, CDR2 LQKENI, per germline. V lost 1 base and J 1 base, leaving 10 bases between the germline ends. The CDR3 extends over 15 amino acids. The CDR3 sequence: CASSPQWGRNTEAFF. CDR3 DNA: TGTGCCAGCTCACCACAGTGGGGGCGGAACACTGAAGCTTTCTTT.

The chain couples TRBV5-1 to TRBJ2-7; perhaps TRBD1 as D (5 bases). Trimming removed 0 bases at V and 2 bases at J, with 12 bases between. The V gene's germline CDR1 is SGHRS and CDR2 YFSETQ. The CDR3 is made up of 15 amino acids. The CDR3 reads CASSLEPGFPYEQYF. The DNA of the CDR3 is TGCGCCAGCAGCTTGGAGCCAGGGTTTCCCTACGAGCAGTACTTC.

This clone was seen only a few times. This rearrangement joins TRBV9 to TRBJ1-2, with D tentatively TRBD1 (6 bases). The V gene lost 0 bases and the J gene lost 8 bases, with 17 bases spanning the gap. CDR1 and CDR2 from the germline V gene are SGDLS and YYNGEE. The CDR3 is 15 amino acids. The CDR3 reads CASSVETDSLRGYTF. For the CDR3, the DNA is TGTGCCAGCAGCGTAGAGACGGACAGCTTAAGAGGCTACACCTTC.

This clone was seen more than once but under ten times. The chain has TRBV7-9 and TRBJ2-7; D is uncertain. The V gene's germline CDR1 is SEHNR and CDR2 FQNEAQ (reference sequence). Trimming removed 10 bases at V and 0 bases at J, with 13 bases between. CDR3 size: 13 residues. The CDR3 nucleotides read TGTGCCATCAGTGATGGAAGCTCCTACGAGCAGTACTTC. Its protein is CAISDGSSYEQYF.

V is TRBV18 and J is TRBJ2-5; D unclear. Germline-derived CDR1 and CDR2 are KGHSH and LQKENI. Deletions cut 3 bases from V and 1 base from J, with 12 bases between. The CDR3 is 15 residues long. The CDR3 sequence: CASSPTAPPQETQYF. The CDR3 DNA is TGTGCCAGCTCACCCACGGCACCTCCCCAAGAGACCCAGTACTTC.

In this sample, this clone turned up once. The J gene is TRBJ2-3, the V gene TRBV9, with TRBD2 matching over 9 bases. Trimming at V came to 0 bases and at J to 6 bases, leaving 8 bases not matched to a gene. This CDR3 has 16 amino acids. In germline, CDR1 is SGDLS, CDR2 YYNGEE. CDR3 sequence: CASSVDASGTGDTQYF. Here the CDR3 DNA reads TGTGCCAGCAGCGTAGATGCTAGCGGGACGGGGGATACGCAGTATTTT.

The rearrangement uses TRBV7-9 and TRBJ2-1; 7 nucleotides align to TRBD1. This CDR3 is 13 amino acids long. From germline, CDR1 is SEHNR and CDR2 FQNEAQ (reference sequence). The junction had 5 bases not matched to a gene; V was cut back by 4 bases and J by 8 bases. The CDR3 sequence is CASSSRTGDEQFF. As DNA, the CDR3 is TGTGCCAGCAGCTCCAGAACAGGGGATGAGCAGTTCTTC.

V usage is TRBV19 and J usage is TRBJ2-5, with TRBD2 matching 8 bases. Germline V gives CDR1 LNHDA, CDR2 SQIVND (reference sequence). The ends lost 3 bases at V and 0 bases at J; junction bases unmatched: 3. The CDR3 sequence is 15 residues long. CDR3 sequence: CASSMSSGNQETQYF. CDR3 bases: TGTGCCAGTAGTATGAGTAGCGGGAACCAAGAGACCCAGTACTTC.

This chain joins TRBV7-9 and TRBJ1-5, with TRBD1 matching 7 bases. Trimming cost V 8 bases and J 0 bases; bases outside gene matches: 7. The V gene's germline CDR1 is SEHNR and CDR2 FQNEAQ (reference sequence). The CDR3 has 15 residues. For the CDR3, the DNA is TGTGCCAGCTTTGACAGGGAATATAGCAATCAGCCCCAGCATTTT. It encodes CASFDREYSNQPQHF. The complete variable domain, with remaining parts taken from reference TRBV7-9 and TRBJ1-5, reads DTGVSQNPRHKITKRGQNVTFRCDPISEHNRLYWYRQTLGQGPEFLTYFQNEAQLEKSRLLSDRFSAERPKGSFSTLEIQRTEQGDSAMYLCASFDREYSNQPQHFGDGTRLSIL.

This clone came up once. This chain links TRBV5-1 with TRBJ2-1, with 10 bases fitting TRBD2. The CDR3 has 16 residues. J lost 9 bases, V lost 1 base, and 10 bases had no gene match. Per germline, CDR1 SGHRS and CDR2 YFSETQ. For the CDR3, the DNA is TGCGCCAGCAGCTTGCTTTTGGCTAGCGGGAGCGGTGAGCAGTTCTTC. It yields the protein CASSLLLASGSGEQFF.

This clone has a handful of counts. The rearrangement links TRBV11-2 to TRBJ2-1; TRBD1 matches 7 bases. CDR3 length: 14 residues. V shed 4 bases, J shed 9 bases, and the junction held 9 bases outside the gene matches. The germline CDR1 and CDR2 sequences are SGHAT and FQNNGV. Written as DNA, the CDR3 is TGTGCCAGCAGCTCAATTAAACAGGGGAGTGAGCAGTTCTTC. Amino acid sequence: CASSSIKQGSEQFF.

The chain recombines TRBV29-1 with TRBJ2-1; no definite D call. This CDR3 comprises 10 residues. The germline gives CDR1 SQVTM, CDR2 ANQGSEA. Trimming took off 4 bases at V and 10 bases at J, with 8 bases between the two ends. The CDR3 loop reads CSVGVGEQFF. CDR3 DNA sequence: TGCAGCGTTGGAGTCGGAGAGCAGTTCTTC.

This clone was counted between two and nine times. J is TRBJ1-4 and V is TRBV2; weak D call: TRBD1 (6 bases). This CDR3 spans 16 amino acids. Deletions cut 1 base from V and 7 bases from J, with 16 bases between. Germline V gives CDR1 SNHLY, CDR2 FYNNEI. The CDR3 nucleotides are TGTGCCAGCAGTGAAGGGAGGGGGACAAGCGGTGAAAAACTGTTTTTT. Translating it yields CASSEGRGTSGEKLFF.

The chain is built from TRBV21-1 and TRBJ1-3. TRBV21-1 is recorded as a pseudogene. The length of the CDR3 is 18 residues. The CDR3 DNA reads TGTGCCAGCAGCAAAGCTCGTTTCTCGCCGAACTCTGGAAACACCATATATTTT. Protein sequence: CASSKARFSPNSGNTIYF.

The chain joins TRBV4-3 to TRBJ1-4; the match to TRBD1 covers 11 bases. The germline V gene encodes CDR1 LGHNA and CDR2 YSLEER. The CDR3 has 15 amino acids. V was pared by 6 bases and J by 7 bases, with 7 bases of the junction left unmatched. CDR3 amino acids: CASRPAGTGGEKLFF. The CDR3 DNA follows: TGCGCCAGCAGGCCCGCCGGGACAGGGGGTGAAAAACTGTTTTTT.